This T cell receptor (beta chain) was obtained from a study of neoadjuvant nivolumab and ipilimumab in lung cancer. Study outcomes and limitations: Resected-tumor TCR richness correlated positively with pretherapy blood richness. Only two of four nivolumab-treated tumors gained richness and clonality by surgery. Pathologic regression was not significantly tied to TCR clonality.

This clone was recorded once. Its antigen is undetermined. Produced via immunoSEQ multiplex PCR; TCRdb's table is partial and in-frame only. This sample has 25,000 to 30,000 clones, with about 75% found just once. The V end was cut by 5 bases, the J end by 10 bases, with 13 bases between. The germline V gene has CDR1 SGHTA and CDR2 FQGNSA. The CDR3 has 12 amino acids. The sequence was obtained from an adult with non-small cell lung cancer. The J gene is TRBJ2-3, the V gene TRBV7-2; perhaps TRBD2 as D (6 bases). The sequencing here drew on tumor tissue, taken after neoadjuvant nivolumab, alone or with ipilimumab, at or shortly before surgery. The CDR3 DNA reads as TGTGCCAGCAGCCCGCAACTAGCAGCGCAGTATTTT. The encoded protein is CASSPQLAAQYF.